These 18 T cell receptor beta chains were sequenced from one sample in a study of cytomegalovirus exposure and HLA in healthy donors. Primers for the PCR totalled 60 Vbeta and 13 Jbeta. Some clones are missing from TCRdb's copy, which holds only in-frame ones; the method was immunoSEQ multiplex PCR. The sample yields about 190,000 clones, over 70% seen once. Source material: PBMCs. Receptor source: a woman in her late teens or twenties in good health and CMV-seronegative.

The chain couples TRBV15 to TRBJ1-6, with 8 bases fitting TRBD1. The CDR3 is 15 amino acids. Per the germline V gene, CDR1 is LNHNV and CDR2 is YYDKDF (reference sequence). The ends lost 0 bases at V and 7 bases at J; junction bases unmatched: 2. The DNA of the CDR3 is TGTGCCACCAGCAGAGAACGGACAGGGAATTCACCCCTCCACTTT. It codes for CATSRERTGNSPLHF.

V gene TRBV30 combines with J gene TRBJ2-1; D uncertain. The CDR3 has 15 amino acids. V shed 2 bases and J shed 4 bases, with 15 bases lying between them. CDR1 and CDR2 (germline): GTSNPN, SVGIG (reference sequence). The CDR3 loop reads CAWSSERDLYNEQFF. The CDR3 bases are TGTGCCTGGAGTTCGGAGAGAGACTTATACAATGAGCAGTTCTTC. The full variable domain, rest sourced from reference TRBV30 and TRBJ2-1, is SQTIHQWPATLVQPVGSPLSLECTVEGTSNPNLYWYRQAAGRGLQLLFYSVGIGQISSEVPQNLSASRPQDRQFILSSKKLLLSDSGFYLCAWSSERDLYNEQFFGPGTRLTVL.

The V call is TRBV28, the J call TRBJ2-5, with 11 bases identical to TRBD2. The ends lost 6 bases at V and 2 bases at J; junction bases unmatched: 11. The CDR3 runs 17 residues. From germline, CDR1 is MDHEN and CDR2 SYDVKM. Here the CDR3 reads CASSLSGRASGQETQYF. For the CDR3, the DNA is TGTGCCAGCAGCCTTAGCGGGAGGGCATCGGGACAAGAGACCCAGTACTTC.

The chain recombines TRBV30 with TRBJ2-4; D gene ambiguous. Trimming stripped 1 base from V and 8 bases from J, with 9 bases between. The germline CDR1 and CDR2 sequences are GTSNPN and SVGIG (reference sequence). This CDR3 contains 12 residues. The CDR3 DNA is TGTGCCTGGAGTGCCGGTCGCGACATTCAGTACTTC. Residues: CAWSAGRDIQYF.

The CDR3 DNA follows: TGTGCCAGCAGTGAATTTCTACCTTACGAGCAGTACTTC. This gives the protein CASSEFLPYEQYF. The J gene is TRBJ2-7, the V gene TRBV6-1; D is undetermined. The CDR3 is made up of 13 amino acids. V lost 2 bases and J lost 4, with 9 bases in between. Per the germline V gene, CDR1 is MNHNS and CDR2 is SASEGT.

Points on this clone: The sample contains more than one DNA sequence encoding this CDR3. The rearrangement joins TRBV5-4 to TRBJ1-2; no firm D call. CDR3 size: 13 residues. V was clipped by 0 bases and J by 5 bases, with 8 bases between them. Per the germline V gene, CDR1 is SGHNT and CDR2 is YYREEE (reference sequence). The CDR3 region is CASSLDSNYGYTF. CDR3 DNA sequence: TGTGCCAGCAGCTTGGACAGCAATTATGGCTACACCTTC.

The rearrangement joins TRBV19 to TRBJ1-5; 7 positions agree with TRBD1. Germline V gene data show CDR1 as LNHDA and CDR2 as SQIVND (reference sequence). The CDR3 totals 17 residues. Trimming cost V 1 base and J 0 bases; bases outside gene matches: 6. Written as DNA, the CDR3 is TGTGCCAGTAGTATAGGTTTAGGACAGGATAGCAATCAGCCCCAGCATTTT. The encoded protein is CASSIGLGQDSNQPQHF.

The gene calls are TRBV2 and TRBJ1-2, with 8 bases aligning to TRBD1. The germline V gene encodes CDR1 SNHLY and CDR2 FYNNEI. This CDR3 is built from 15 residues. V lost 9 bases and J lost 4; bases outside the gene matches: 13. This CDR3 is CARLSTTGGGYGYTF. CDR3 sequence (DNA): TGTGCCAGATTATCGACTACAGGGGGAGGCTATGGCTACACCTTC.

The rearrangement links TRBV14 to TRBJ2-3; D is unresolved. V lost 5 bases and J 4 bases, leaving 10 bases between the germline ends. The CDR3 loop spans 13 amino acids. Looked up from germline, CDR1 is SGHDN and CDR2 is FVKESK. This CDR3 is CASSSLGADTQYF. DNA for the CDR3: TGTGCCAGCAGCAGCCTAGGAGCAGATACGCAGTATTTT.

This chain connects TRBV6-4 to TRBJ1-4, with 8 bases identical to TRBD1. The CDR3 sequence is 16 residues long. Germline V CDR1 and CDR2: MRHNA, SNTAGT. J was trimmed by 1 base and V by 7 bases; bases with no gene match: 8. The DNA for the CDR3 is TGTGCCAGCACCCCACTACAGGGGGGAACTAATGAAAAACTGTTTTTT. This codes for CASTPLQGGTNEKLFF.

This sequence joins TRBV5-4 and TRBJ1-1; D may be TRBD1 (6 bases). The CDR3 spans 12 residues. The germline gives CDR1 SGHNT, CDR2 YYREEE (reference sequence). With 4 bases removed from V and 8 bases from J, the gap between germline ends came to 12 bases. CDR3 nucleotides: TGTGCCAGCAGCACAGGGAATTGGGAAGCTTTCTTT. This sequence encodes CASSTGNWEAFF.

This chain links TRBV10-3 with TRBJ2-1; a weak D match, TRBD2 (5 bases). There are 16 residues in the CDR3. The germline V and J ends were trimmed by 0 bases and 4 bases, with 13 bases remaining between them. Germline lookup yields CDR1 ENHRY and CDR2 SYGVKD. The CDR3: CAISESGESPYNEQFF. The CDR3 region has the DNA TGTGCCATCAGTGAGTCCGGGGAATCCCCTTACAATGAGCAGTTCTTC.

The chain couples TRBV7-6 to TRBJ2-3, with a tentative D call TRBD2 (6 bases). The V gene's germline CDR1 is SGHVS and CDR2 FNYEAQ. With 5 bases removed from V and 3 bases from J, the gap between germline ends came to 18 bases. This CDR3 comprises 16 residues. CDR3 protein: CASSAGPPGSTDTQYF. CDR3 nucleotides: TGTGCCAGCAGCGCGGGACCTCCCGGCTCGACAGATACGCAGTATTTT.

The chain couples TRBV7-2 to TRBJ1-6, with 8 positions matching TRBD1. V lost 5 bases and J lost 8; bases outside the gene matches: 2. Per the germline V gene, CDR1 is SGHTA and CDR2 is FQGNSA. CDR3 length equals 13 residues. The CDR3 DNA reads TGTGCCAGCAGCGACAGGGGTGATTCACCCCTCCACTTT. Translated, it gives CASSDRGDSPLHF.

This clone appeared a few times. J is TRBJ1-2 and V is TRBV2, with 9 bases fitting TRBD1. J lost 3 bases, V lost 5 bases, and 4 bases had no gene match. This CDR3 is built from 14 residues. From germline, CDR1 is SNHLY and CDR2 FYNNEI. CDR3 in amino acids: CASSRTGADYGYTF. In nucleotides, the CDR3 is TGTGCCAGCAGTCGGACAGGGGCTGACTATGGCTACACCTTC.

The chain recombines TRBV6-5 with TRBJ2-1, with D uncertain. CDR1 and CDR2 from the germline V gene are MNHEY and SVGAGI. This CDR3 is 14 amino acids long. V lost 0 bases, J lost 5 bases, and 8 bases lay in between. As DNA, the CDR3 is TGTGCCAGCAGTTACTCGGGCACCGACAATGAGCAGTTCTTC. Its translation: CASSYSGTDNEQFF.

The chain uses TRBV5-4 and TRBJ2-5; 9 bases align to TRBD2. V shed 2 bases, J shed 11 bases, and the junction held 16 bases outside the gene matches. The CDR3 is made up of 16 amino acids. The V gene's germline CDR1 is SGHNT and CDR2 YYREEE (reference sequence). The CDR3 here is CASSFGGGAPLSGQYF. The CDR3 DNA is TGTGCCAGCAGCTTCGGCGGGGGGGCCCCTTTGTCAGGGCAGTACTTC.

The chain carries TRBV4-3 and TRBJ1-3; D gene ambiguous. Germline CDR1 LGHNA, CDR2 YSLEER. The germline V and J ends were trimmed by 2 bases and 0 bases, with 8 bases remaining between them. The CDR3 covers 15 residues. DNA of the CDR3: TGCGCCAGCAGCCAACGGGTATCCTCTGGAAACACCATATATTTT. Translating gives CASSQRVSSGNTIYF.